This TCR beta chain is drawn from a study of identical twins. The CDR3 totals 12 residues. Per germline, CDR1 DFQATT and CDR2 SNEGSKA (reference sequence). One entry per CDR3 protein, called by TCRdb with MiXCR from the 5' RACE reads. Among around 100,000 distinct CDR3 sequences listed, about 6.1% were seen once. To note about this clonotype: A read error may be the cause here, since a much bigger clone is one base away.

This clonotype originated in a woman aged 45 to 65 in good health. The chain is built from TRBV20-1 and TRBJ1-1; D unresolved. The sample taken for sequencing was memory T cells sorted from blood. The CDR3 DNA follows: TGCAGTACGAAAGGAATAAGAACTGAAGCTTACTTT. It specifies CSTKGIRTEAYF.